A selection of T cell receptor beta chains follows, all from one sample in a study of T cell responses to AZD1222 COVID-19 vaccine. Method: immunoSEQ multiplex PCR; TCRdb's copy keeps in-frame clones and lacks some. Of over 80,000 clones listed, roughly 90% are singletons. The material was peripheral blood, obtained 28 days after the second AZD1222 dose. These receptors were obtained from an adult who received the AZD1222 COVID-19 vaccine. Each CDR3 is given with its conserved first and last residue. D genes are given only for firm matches. The listing skips clone size in some rows; elsewhere it reads once, few, many or a size class.

V gene,J gene,clone size,D gene,CDR3 protein,CDR3 DNA
TRBV24-1,TRBJ1-2,-,-,CATSDLPLDGYTF,TGTGCCACCAGTGATTTGCCGTTGGATGGCTACACCTTC
TRBV4-3,TRBJ2-3,-,-,CASSQDVWTADTQYF,TGCGCCAGCAGCCAAGATGTATGGACAGCAGATACGCAGTATTTT
TRBV4-3,TRBJ2-7,-,TRBD2,CASSQTGLAGGAGEQYF,TGCGCCAGCAGCCAAACCGGACTAGCGGGAGGAGCGGGGGAGCAGTACTTC
TRBV10-1,TRBJ1-1,-,-,CASRDGAKTGNTEAFF,TGCGCCAGCAGGGACGGGGCGAAAACAGGGAACACTGAAGCTTTCTTT
TRBV2,TRBJ2-1,-,TRBD2,CASSGTSGTKFF,TGTGCCAGCAGTGGGACTAGCGGGACTAAGTTCTTC
TRBV28,TRBJ2-4,-,-,CASSRGPLVAKNIQYF,TGTGCCAGCAGCCGGGGACCGTTGGTAGCCAAAAACATTCAGTACTTC
TRBV5-1,TRBJ2-2,-,-,CASSLTGLIPGELFF,TGCGCCAGCAGCTTGACAGGGTTAATCCCCGGGGAGCTGTTTTTT
TRBV19,TRBJ2-1,few,TRBD2,CASSISGRALSYNEQFF,TGTGCCAGTAGTATCAGCGGGAGGGCCTTATCCTACAATGAGCAGTTCTTC
TRBV2,TRBJ2-2,once,-,CASSDYRDLAGELFF,TGTGCCAGCAGTGATTACAGGGATCTTGCTGGGGAGCTGTTTTTT
TRBV24-1,TRBJ1-1,-,TRBD1,CATRGSLGQGKTEAFF,TGTGCCACCAGGGGTTCGCTGGGACAGGGGAAGACTGAAGCTTTCTTT
TRBV3-1/TRBV3-2,TRBJ2-7,-,-,CASSLTGPSSYEQYF,TGTGCCAGCAGCCTAACGGGCCCGAGCTCCTACGAGCAGTACTTC
TRBV19,TRBJ1-2,-,-,CASNRGGYTF,TGTGCCAGTAACCGGGGGGGCTACACCTTC
TRBV5-1,TRBJ2-4,-,-,CASSLGELNIQYF,TGCGCCAGCAGCTTGGGGGAGTTGAACATTCAGTACTTC
TRBV7-3,TRBJ2-5,-,TRBD2,CASSLNRTSGRASEDQETQYF,TGTGCCAGCAGCTTAAATCGGACTAGCGGGAGGGCCAGTGAGGACCAAGAGACCCAGTACTTC